The 8 T cell receptor beta chains in this list originate from one sample, sequenced in a study of neoadjuvant anti-PD-1 for oral cavity cancer (dated by TCRdb to 2020 to 2022). The method was the immunoSEQ multiplex PCR assay. In TCRdb, the immuneACCESS table is reduced to in-frame sequences with V and J assigned. These tables do not hold every clone; where another copy was compared, an unresolved V gene accounts for under half, and the others remain unexplained. A total of tens of thousands of clones appear in this sample, around 40% of them only once. 16% of the sample lies in the top ten. The time point label corresponds to: after neoadjuvant nivolumab, at surgical resection. The material sequenced was tumor tissue, taken after nivolumab (anti-PD-1) treatment. The receptors were gathered from a person aged 35 to 85 with oral cavity squamous cell carcinoma.

The rearrangement joins TRBV4-2 to TRBJ2-5; 11 bases fit TRBD2. The CDR3 loop spans 16 amino acids. Trimming took 1 base from V and 5 from J; bases not matched to a gene: 6. Germline lookup yields CDR1 LGHNA and CDR2 YNFKEQ. This CDR3 reads CASSQGASGGTETQYF. CDR3 nucleotide sequence: TGTGCCAGCAGCCAAGGAGCTAGCGGGGGGACTGAGACCCAGTACTTC.

There are a few counts of this clone. This chain connects TRBV11-2 to TRBJ2-3; D could derive from TRBD1 or TRBD2 (5 bases each). The CDR3 length is 16 residues. Germline-derived CDR1 and CDR2 are SGHAT and FQNNGV. Between the trimmed V and J ends, which lost 5 bases and 4 bases, there was a span of 19 bases. CDR3 DNA sequence: TGTGCCAGCAGCCCTTTTGGGGCTGGGAGCGCAGATACGCAGTATTTT. This codes for CASSPFGAGSADTQYF.

Note on this clone: Other DNA sequences in the sample encode the same CDR3. The chain combines TRBV7-9 with TRBJ2-3, with D hard to call. Germline V gene data show CDR1 as SEHNR and CDR2 as FQNEAQ (reference sequence). V was clipped by 1 base and J by 2 bases, with 4 bases between them. CDR3 size: 13 residues. The chain's CDR3 is CASSLESTDTQYF. The CDR3 DNA sequence: TGTGCCAGCAGCTTAGAATCCACAGATACGCAGTATTTT.

V gene TRBV10-2 combines with J gene TRBJ2-5, with a possible D match to TRBD1 (6 bases). The CDR3 length is 13 residues. Trimming stripped 3 bases from V and 4 bases from J, with 9 bases between. Germline V lookup: CDR1 WSHSY, CDR2 SAAADI. The CDR3 protein is CASSEQGRETQYF. CDR3 sequence (DNA): TGCGCCAGCAGTGAACAGGGACGAGAGACCCAGTACTTC.

V gene TRBV6-5 combines with J gene TRBJ1-5; possible D gene TRBD1, 5 bases. The CDR3 runs 14 residues. CDR1 and CDR2 from the germline V gene are MNHEY and SVGAGI. CDR3 residues: CASSPSGGGQPQHF. The CDR3 DNA follows: TGTGCGAGCTCCCCCTCCGGGGGGGGTCAGCCCCAGCATTTT.

Sample share makes this clone medium-sized (0.01 to 0.1%). The rearrangement uses TRBV13 and TRBJ1-1; D is unresolved. There are 12 residues in the CDR3. V was pared by 7 bases and J by 6 bases, with 12 bases between. Germline CDR1 PRHDT, CDR2 FYEKMQ (reference sequence). CDR3 sequence reads: CASTMQHAEAFF. In DNA form, the CDR3 reads TGTGCCAGCACGATGCAGCACGCTGAAGCTTTCTTT.

This clone was detected ten times or more. V usage is TRBV6-5 and J usage is TRBJ1-3; no definite D call. The CDR3 totals 14 residues. The germline V gene has CDR1 MNHEY and CDR2 SVGAGI. The ends were cut back, 3 bases at V and 5 bases at J, with 11 bases in the middle. CDR3 nucleotide sequence: TGTGCCAGCAGTTATGGCAGGCACAGAAACACCATATATTTT. Translated: CASSYGRHRNTIYF.

J is TRBJ2-7 and V is TRBV19; 7 bases map to TRBD2. This CDR3 contains 14 residues. J lost 5 bases, V lost 7 bases, and 11 bases had no gene match. Germline-derived CDR1 and CDR2 are LNHDA and SQIVND (reference sequence). For the CDR3, the DNA is TGTGCCAGTACCCCGCGCGGGAGTCTAGACGAGCAGTACTTC. This gives the protein CASTPRGSLDEQYF. Based on the CDR3 plus reference TRBV19 and TRBJ2-7, the full variable domain is DGGITQSPKYLFRKEGQNVTLSCEQNLNHDAMYWYRQDPGQGLRLIYYSQIVNDFQKGDIAEGYSVSREKKESFPLTVTSAQKNPTAFYLCASTPRGSLDEQYFGPGTRLTVT.